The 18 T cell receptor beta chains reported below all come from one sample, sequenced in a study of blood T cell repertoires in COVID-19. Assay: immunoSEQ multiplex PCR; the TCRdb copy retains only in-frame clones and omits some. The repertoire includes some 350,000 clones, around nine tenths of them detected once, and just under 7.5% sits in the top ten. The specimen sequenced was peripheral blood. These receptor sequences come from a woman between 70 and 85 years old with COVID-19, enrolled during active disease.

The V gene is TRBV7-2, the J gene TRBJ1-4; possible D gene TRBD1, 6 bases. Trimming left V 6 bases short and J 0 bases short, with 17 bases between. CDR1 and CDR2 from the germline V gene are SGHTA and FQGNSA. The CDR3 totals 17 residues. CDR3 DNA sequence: TGTGCCAGCAGTTCCCGGGACACTAGAACAACTAATGAAAAACTGTTTTTT. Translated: CASSSRDTRTTNEKLFF.

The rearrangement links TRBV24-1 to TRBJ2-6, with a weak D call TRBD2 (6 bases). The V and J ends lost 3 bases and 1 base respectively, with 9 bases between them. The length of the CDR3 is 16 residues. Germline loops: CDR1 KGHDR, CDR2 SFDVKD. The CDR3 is CATSDTGTSGANVLTF. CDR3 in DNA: TGTGCCACCAGTGATACTGGGACTTCTGGGGCCAACGTCCTGACTTTC.

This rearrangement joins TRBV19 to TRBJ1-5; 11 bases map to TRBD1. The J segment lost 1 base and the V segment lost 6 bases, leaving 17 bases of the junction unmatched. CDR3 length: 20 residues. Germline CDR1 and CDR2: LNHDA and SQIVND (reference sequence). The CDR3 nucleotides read TGTGCCAGTAGCACCTCATCGGGACAGGGGGACCCGTGGAGCAATCAGCCCCAGCATTTT. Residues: CASSTSSGQGDPWSNQPQHF.

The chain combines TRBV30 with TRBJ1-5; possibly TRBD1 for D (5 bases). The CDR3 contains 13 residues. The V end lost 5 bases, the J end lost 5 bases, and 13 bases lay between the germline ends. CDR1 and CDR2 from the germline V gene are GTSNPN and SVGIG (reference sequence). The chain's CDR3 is CAWAPGGDQPQHF. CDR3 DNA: TGTGCCTGGGCTCCGGGGGGGGATCAGCCCCAGCATTTT.

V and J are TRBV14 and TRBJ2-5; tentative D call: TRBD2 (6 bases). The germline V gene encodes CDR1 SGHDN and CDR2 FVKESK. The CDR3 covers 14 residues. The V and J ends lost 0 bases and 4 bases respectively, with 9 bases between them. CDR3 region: CASSQEGLLETQYF. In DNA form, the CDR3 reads TGTGCCAGCAGCCAAGAAGGACTATTAGAGACCCAGTACTTC.

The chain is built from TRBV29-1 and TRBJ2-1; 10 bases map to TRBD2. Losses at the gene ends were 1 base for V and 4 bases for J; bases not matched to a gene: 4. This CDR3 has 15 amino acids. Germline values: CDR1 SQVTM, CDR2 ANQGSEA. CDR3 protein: CSVEGTSGHYNEQFF. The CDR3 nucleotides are TGCAGCGTTGAAGGGACTAGCGGACATTACAATGAGCAGTTCTTC.

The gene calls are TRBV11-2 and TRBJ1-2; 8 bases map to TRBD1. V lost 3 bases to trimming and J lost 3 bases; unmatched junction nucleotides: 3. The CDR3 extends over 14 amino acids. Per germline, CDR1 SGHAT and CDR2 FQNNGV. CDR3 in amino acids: CASSFQGADYGYTF. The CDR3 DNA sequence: TGTGCCAGCAGCTTCCAGGGGGCGGACTATGGCTACACCTTC.

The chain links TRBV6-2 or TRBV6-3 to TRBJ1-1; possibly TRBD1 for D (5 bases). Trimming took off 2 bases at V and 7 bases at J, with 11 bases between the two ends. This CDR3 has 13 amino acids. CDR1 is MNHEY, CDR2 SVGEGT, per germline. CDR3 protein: CASSYGAGIEAFF. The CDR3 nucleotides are TGTGCCAGCAGTTACGGGGCAGGGATTGAAGCTTTCTTT.

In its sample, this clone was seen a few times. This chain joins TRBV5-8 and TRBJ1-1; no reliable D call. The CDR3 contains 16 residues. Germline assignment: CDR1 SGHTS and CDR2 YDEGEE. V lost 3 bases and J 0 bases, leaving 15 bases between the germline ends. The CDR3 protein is CASSSEGGTLNTEAFF. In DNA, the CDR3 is TGTGCCAGCAGCTCCGAGGGAGGAACCTTGAACACTGAAGCTTTCTTT.

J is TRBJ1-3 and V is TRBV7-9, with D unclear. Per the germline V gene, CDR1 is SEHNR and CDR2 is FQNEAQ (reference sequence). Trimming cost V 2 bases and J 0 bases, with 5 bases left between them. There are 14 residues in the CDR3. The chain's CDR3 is CASSLYTSGNTIYF. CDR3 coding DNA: TGTGCCAGCAGCTTATACACCTCTGGAAACACCATATATTTT.

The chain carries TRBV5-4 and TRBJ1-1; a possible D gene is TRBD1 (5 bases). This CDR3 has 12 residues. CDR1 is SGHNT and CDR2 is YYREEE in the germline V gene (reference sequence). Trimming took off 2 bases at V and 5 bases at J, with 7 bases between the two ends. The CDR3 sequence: CASSFQGTEAFF. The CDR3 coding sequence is TGTGCCAGCAGCTTCCAGGGTACTGAAGCTTTCTTT. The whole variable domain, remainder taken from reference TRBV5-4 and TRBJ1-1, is ETGVTQSPTHLIKTRGQQVTLRCSSQSGHNTVSWYQQALGQGPQFIFQYYREEENGRGNFPPRFSGLQFPNYSSELNVNALELDDSALYLCASSFQGTEAFFGQGTRLTVV.

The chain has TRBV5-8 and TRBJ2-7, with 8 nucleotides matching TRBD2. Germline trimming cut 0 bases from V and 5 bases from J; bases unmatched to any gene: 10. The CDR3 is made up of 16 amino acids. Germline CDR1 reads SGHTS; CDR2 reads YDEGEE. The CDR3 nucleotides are TGTGCCAGCAGCTTGGGGTCGGGCGGGGGGACGAACGAGCAGTACTTC. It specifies CASSLGSGGGTNEQYF.

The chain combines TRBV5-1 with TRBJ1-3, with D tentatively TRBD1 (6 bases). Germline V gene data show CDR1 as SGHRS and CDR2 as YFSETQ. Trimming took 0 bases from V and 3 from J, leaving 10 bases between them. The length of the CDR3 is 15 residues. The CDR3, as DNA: TGCGCCAGCAGCTTGGAAGGGGGTCGTGGAAACACCATATATTTT. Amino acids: CASSLEGGRGNTIYF.

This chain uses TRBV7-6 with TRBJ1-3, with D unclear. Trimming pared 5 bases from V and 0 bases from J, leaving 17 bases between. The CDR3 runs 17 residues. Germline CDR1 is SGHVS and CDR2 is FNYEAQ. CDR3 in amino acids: CASSPTGQGGSGNTIYF. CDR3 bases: TGTGCCAGCAGCCCAACCGGGCAAGGAGGCTCTGGAAACACCATATATTTT.

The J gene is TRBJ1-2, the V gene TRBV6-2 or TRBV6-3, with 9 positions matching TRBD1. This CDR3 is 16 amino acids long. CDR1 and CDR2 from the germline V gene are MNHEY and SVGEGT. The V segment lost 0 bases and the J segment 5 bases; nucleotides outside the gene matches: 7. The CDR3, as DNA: TGTGCCAGCAGTTACTCGGGACAGGGAGCGGGTTATGGCTACACCTTC. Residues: CASSYSGQGAGYGYTF.

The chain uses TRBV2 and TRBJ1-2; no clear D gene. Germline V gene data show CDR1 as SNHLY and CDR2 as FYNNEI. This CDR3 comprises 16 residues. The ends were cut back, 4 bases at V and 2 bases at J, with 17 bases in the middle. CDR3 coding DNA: TGTGCCAGCAGTGCCACTTTGGCGGGGTTGAACTATGGCTACACCTTC. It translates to CASSATLAGLNYGYTF.

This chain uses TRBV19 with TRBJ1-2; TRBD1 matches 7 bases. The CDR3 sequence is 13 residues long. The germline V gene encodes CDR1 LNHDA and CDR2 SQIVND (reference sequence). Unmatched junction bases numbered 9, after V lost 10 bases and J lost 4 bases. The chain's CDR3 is CATQQGLSYGYTF. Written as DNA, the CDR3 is TGTGCCACCCAACAGGGGCTGAGCTATGGCTACACCTTC. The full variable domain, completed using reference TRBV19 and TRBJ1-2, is DGGITQSPKYLFRKEGQNVTLSCEQNLNHDAMYWYRQDPGQGLRLIYYSQIVNDFQKGDIAEGYSVSREKKESFPLTVTSAQKNPTAFYLCATQQGLSYGYTFGSGTRLTVV.

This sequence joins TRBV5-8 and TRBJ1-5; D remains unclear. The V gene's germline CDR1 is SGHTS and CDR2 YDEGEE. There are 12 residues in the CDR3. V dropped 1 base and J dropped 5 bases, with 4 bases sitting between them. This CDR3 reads CASSLLYQPQHF. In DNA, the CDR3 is TGTGCCAGCAGCTTGTTATATCAGCCCCAGCATTTT. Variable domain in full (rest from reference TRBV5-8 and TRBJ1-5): EAGVTQSPTHLIKTRGQQATLRCSPISGHTSVYWYQQALGLGLQFLLWYDEGEERNRGNFPPRFSGRQFPNYSSELNVNALELEDSALYLCASSLLYQPQHFGDGTRLSIL.